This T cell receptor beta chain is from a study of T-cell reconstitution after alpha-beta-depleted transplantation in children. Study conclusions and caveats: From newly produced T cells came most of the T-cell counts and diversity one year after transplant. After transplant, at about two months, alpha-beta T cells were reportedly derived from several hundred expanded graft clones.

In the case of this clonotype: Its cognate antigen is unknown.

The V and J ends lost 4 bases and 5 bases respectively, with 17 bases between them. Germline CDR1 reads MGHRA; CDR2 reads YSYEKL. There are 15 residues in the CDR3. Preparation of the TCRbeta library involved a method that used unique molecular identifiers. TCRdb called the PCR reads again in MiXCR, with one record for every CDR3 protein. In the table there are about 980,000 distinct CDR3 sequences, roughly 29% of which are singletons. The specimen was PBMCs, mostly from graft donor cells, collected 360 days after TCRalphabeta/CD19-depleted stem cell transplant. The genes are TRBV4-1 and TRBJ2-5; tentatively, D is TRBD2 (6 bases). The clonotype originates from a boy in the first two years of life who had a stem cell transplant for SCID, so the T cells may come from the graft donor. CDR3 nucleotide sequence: TGCGCCAGCAGCCCGGGCGGGGCCGCAGGGGAGACCCAGTACTTC. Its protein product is CASSPGGAAGETQYF.